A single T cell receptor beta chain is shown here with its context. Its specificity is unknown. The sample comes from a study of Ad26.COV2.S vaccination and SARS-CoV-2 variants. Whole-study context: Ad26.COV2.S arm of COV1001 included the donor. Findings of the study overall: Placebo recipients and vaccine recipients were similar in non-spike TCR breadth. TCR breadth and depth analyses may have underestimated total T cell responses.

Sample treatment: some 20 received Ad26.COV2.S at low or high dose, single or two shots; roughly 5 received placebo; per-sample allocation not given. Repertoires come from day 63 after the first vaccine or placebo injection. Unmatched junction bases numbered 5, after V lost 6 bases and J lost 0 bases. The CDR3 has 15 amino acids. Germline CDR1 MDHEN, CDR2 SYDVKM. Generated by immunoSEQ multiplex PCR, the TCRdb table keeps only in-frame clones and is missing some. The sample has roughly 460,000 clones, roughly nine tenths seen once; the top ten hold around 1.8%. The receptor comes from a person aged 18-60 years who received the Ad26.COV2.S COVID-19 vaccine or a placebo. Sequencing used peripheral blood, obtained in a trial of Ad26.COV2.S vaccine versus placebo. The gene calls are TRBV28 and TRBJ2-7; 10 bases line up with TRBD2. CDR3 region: CASSHTSGISYEQYF. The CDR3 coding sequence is TGTGCCAGCAGCCACACTAGCGGGATCTCCTACGAGCAGTACTTC.